This passage covers 24 T cell receptor beta chains from one sample sequenced in a study of blood T cells in healthy people across ages. Then a second PCR, running about 7 to 11 cycles, was carried out with a sample-barcoded 5' primer and a J-beta primer mix. MiXCR, run by TCRdb on the 5' RACE reads, gives a single entry per CDR3 protein. This table holds 1.5 million to 2 million distinct CDR3 sequences, approximately 28% found once. Sequenced input: blood. These receptors all come from a woman aged 25-40 years in good health.

This sequence joins TRBV6-6 and TRBJ2-3; D ambiguous. CDR1 MNHNY and CDR2 SVGAGI come from the germline V gene (reference sequence). The germline V and J ends were trimmed by 8 bases and 2 bases, with 5 bases remaining between them. The CDR3 runs to 11 residues. The CDR3: CASCFTDTQYF. In DNA, the CDR3 is TGTGCCAGCTGTTTCACAGATACGCAGTATTTT.

The J gene is TRBJ2-7, the V gene TRBV27; TRBD1 aligns across 8 bases. The V segment lost 6 bases and the J segment 4 bases; nucleotides outside the gene matches: 8. Germline-derived CDR1 and CDR2 are MNHEY and SMNVEV (reference sequence). The CDR3 extends over 14 amino acids. The CDR3 nucleotides are TGTGCCAGCAGGATGCAGGACAGGGATTACGAGCAGTACTTC. Protein: CASRMQDRDYEQYF.

This chain joins TRBV20-1 and TRBJ2-7; the D is unclear. V shed 7 bases and J shed 9 bases, with 16 bases lying between them. The CDR3 contains 11 residues. Germline-derived CDR1 and CDR2 are DFQATT and SNEGSKA (reference sequence). This CDR3 is CSVSPSHGQYF. Written as DNA, the CDR3 is TGCAGTGTTAGTCCCTCGCACGGGCAGTACTTC.

This clonotype appeared a few times. Just one base apart from a much larger clone, this may be a read error. Here the CDR3 DNA reads TGCAGTGCAACCGGGACTAGCGCTGCCTACGAGCAGTACTTC. Translated: CSATGTSAAYEQYF. This chain links TRBV20-1 with TRBJ2-7; 10 bases fit TRBD2. The germline gives CDR1 DFQATT, CDR2 SNEGSKA (reference sequence). With 6 bases clipped from V and 2 bases from J, the junction kept 7 bases outside the gene matches. The CDR3 spans 14 residues.

This clonotype was picked up one time. The chain employs TRBV7-9 and TRBJ2-5; D unclear. The V and J ends lost 2 bases and 11 bases respectively, with 15 bases between them. CDR1 and CDR2 (germline): SEHNR, FQNEAQ (reference sequence). The CDR3 has 13 amino acids. The CDR3 DNA reads TGTGCCAGCAGCTTAACAGCAGGCAATGAGCAGTACTTC. Its protein product is CASSLTAGNEQYF.

The sample holds a few counts of this clonotype. The genes are TRBV20-1 and TRBJ2-4; D is perhaps TRBD2 (6 bases). V was trimmed by 4 bases and J by 10 bases, leaving 14 bases between them. From germline, CDR1 is DFQATT and CDR2 SNEGSKA (reference sequence). This CDR3 spans 12 amino acids. CDR3 nucleotides: TGCAGTGCTATGAGTCGGAGGGGAATTCAGTACTTC. Translated: CSAMSRRGIQYF.

This clonotype was observed at least ten times. The CDR3 sequence: CATGTGFEQYF. The CDR3 bases are TGTGCCACCGGGACAGGGTTCGAGCAGTACTTC. The chain links TRBV24-1 to TRBJ2-7, with 9 bases lining up with TRBD1. Germline values: CDR1 KGHDR, CDR2 SFDVKD. V shed 9 bases, J shed 6 bases, and the junction held 2 bases outside the gene matches. The CDR3 has 11 amino acids.

This clonotype was found a few times. The rearrangement uses TRBV27 and TRBJ1-2, with TRBD1 matching 7 bases. The CDR3 sequence is 14 residues long. From germline, CDR1 is MNHEY and CDR2 SMNVEV (reference sequence). Trimming cost V 8 bases and J 7 bases; bases outside gene matches: 13. This CDR3 reads CASGLPGTVVGYTF. The DNA for the CDR3 is TGTGCCAGCGGCCTTCCCGGGACAGTGGTTGGCTACACCTTC.

Concerning this clonotype: A clone one base away is much larger, so this may be a read error. The rearrangement joins TRBV4-1 to TRBJ2-7; perhaps TRBD1 as D (6 bases). Germline CDR1 reads MGHRA; CDR2 reads YSYEKL. The CDR3 spans 13 residues. The CDR3 is CAISMGHGYEQYF. In DNA form, the CDR3 reads TGCGCCATCAGCATGGGACATGGGTACGAGCAGTACTTC.

The CDR3 is CASRDGGDGQPQHF. CDR3 coding DNA: TGTGCCAGCAGGGACGGGGGGGACGGTCAGCCCCAGCATTTT. The V gene is TRBV28, the J gene TRBJ1-5, with TRBD1 as a possible D gene (5 bases). V dropped 6 bases and J dropped 6 bases, with 15 bases sitting between them. The germline CDR1 and CDR2 sequences are MDHEN and SYDVKM. This CDR3 region has 14 residues. Full variable domain (remainder filled in from reference TRBV28 and TRBJ1-5): DVKVTQSSRYLVKRTGEKVFLECVQDMDHENMFWYRQDPGLGLRLIYFSYDVKMKEKGDIPEGYSVSREKKERFSLILESASTNQTSMYLCASRDGGDGQPQHFGDGTRLSIL.

V and J are TRBV28 and TRBJ2-3; 8 positions agree with TRBD2. The CDR3 runs to 14 residues. Germline V lookup: CDR1 MDHEN, CDR2 SYDVKM. The trim removed 10 bases at V and 5 bases at J, leaving 11 bases unmatched. In nucleotides, the CDR3 is TGTGCCATCAGCGGCCGGGGGGGCGAAGATACGCAGTATTTT. Its translation: CAISGRGGEDTQYF.

The rearrangement joins TRBV7-2 to TRBJ1-5; D may be TRBD1 (6 bases). CDR1 SGHTA and CDR2 FQGNSA come from the germline V gene. The V and J ends lost 7 bases and 6 bases respectively, with 19 bases between them. The CDR3 covers 15 residues. Here the CDR3 DNA reads TGTGCCAGCACCCCCCGGGGGGGGCTTCTTCAGCCCCAGCATTTT. Its translation is CASTPRGGLLQPQHF.

The chain links TRBV6-6 to TRBJ2-3; maybe TRBD1 (6 bases). There are 15 residues in the CDR3. Looked up from germline, CDR1 is MNHNY and CDR2 is SVGAGI (reference sequence). Trimming left V 6 bases short and J 0 bases short, with 13 bases between. The CDR3 here is CASRARGVSTDTQYF. CDR3 DNA sequence: TGTGCCAGCAGGGCCAGGGGAGTGAGCACAGATACGCAGTATTTT.

This chain's CDR3 is CASRKGGWGNQPQHF. The CDR3 bases are TGTGCCAGCAGAAAGGGGGGATGGGGCAATCAGCCCCAGCATTTT. The V gene is TRBV6-5, the J gene TRBJ1-5; maybe TRBD1 (6 bases). There are 15 residues in the CDR3. The germline V gene encodes CDR1 MNHEY and CDR2 SVGAGI. V lost 6 bases and J 2 bases, leaving 14 bases between the germline ends.

This rearrangement joins TRBV7-9 to TRBJ2-4, with D perhaps matching TRBD1 or TRBD2 (6 bases each). This CDR3 has 14 amino acids. Trimming shortened V by 5 bases and J by 13 bases, and 21 bases separated the two germline ends. CDR1 SEHNR and CDR2 FQNEAQ come from the germline V gene (reference sequence). The CDR3 DNA is TGTGCCAGCAGCCCCGAGGGGGGTGACTACGGGCAGTACTTC. This gives the protein CASSPEGGDYGQYF.

About this clonotype: A read error may explain this, as a much larger clone is one base away. The chain links TRBV7-6 to TRBJ2-4, with a possible D match to TRBD1 (5 bases). Germline V gene sequence: CDR1 SGHVS, CDR2 FNYEAQ. The CDR3 is 12 residues long. The CDR3, as DNA: TGTGCCAGCGGCTTTGGGGCCTCAGAGCAGTACTTC. The encoded protein is CASGFGASEQYF.

Concerning this clonotype itself: This may arise from a read error, as a much more abundant clone is one base away. The rearrangement uses TRBV20-1 and TRBJ1-2; no clear D gene. Germline V gene lookup returns CDR1 DFQATT and CDR2 SNEGSKA (reference sequence). This CDR3 comprises 15 residues. CDR3 bases: TGCAGTGCTAGACGGGCAAATTCCTATCGCGTTGGCAACACCTTC. Protein: CSARRANSYRVGNTF.

The chain recombines TRBV6-5 with TRBJ2-1; the D gene is possibly TRBD1 (5 bases). Germline lookup yields CDR1 MNHEY and CDR2 SVGAGI. The CDR3 runs 16 residues. Trimming took off 2 bases at V and 0 bases at J, with 11 bases between the two ends. The DNA for the CDR3 is TGTGCCAGCAGTTACGAGCAGGGCCTCTCCTACAATGAGCAGTTCTTC. Translation gives CASSYEQGLSYNEQFF.

This clonotype was picked up many times. The J gene is TRBJ1-2, the V gene TRBV25-1; possible D gene TRBD1, 5 bases. Trimming left V 2 bases short and J 8 bases short, with 18 bases between. CDR3 length: 15 residues. Germline CDR1 is MGHDK and CDR2 is SYGVNS. This CDR3 is CASSEQLEGRRGYTF. The CDR3 DNA is TGTGCCAGCAGTGAACAATTGGAGGGGAGGCGAGGCTACACCTTC.

The V call is TRBV29-1, the J call TRBJ2-2, with 7 positions matching TRBD2. The length of the CDR3 is 14 residues. Unmatched junction bases numbered 11, after V lost 6 bases and J lost 7 bases. Germline CDR1 SQVTM, CDR2 ANQGSEA. CDR3 in DNA: TGCAGCGTGTTTGCGGGGGATGGCGGCGGGGAGCTGTTTTTT. Translated, it gives CSVFAGDGGGELFF.

This clonotype was counted only a few times. The V and J genes are TRBV7-9 and TRBJ1-2; the D gene is possibly TRBD1 (6 bases). The CDR3 extends over 15 amino acids. With 5 bases removed from V and 2 bases from J, the gap between germline ends came to 15 bases. Germline assignment: CDR1 SEHNR and CDR2 FQNEAQ (reference sequence). DNA for the CDR3: TGTGCCAGCAGCGAACATCCAGGGGCCAACTATGGCTACACCTTC. It translates to CASSEHPGANYGYTF.

This clonotype was counted a few times. V and J are TRBV10-3 and TRBJ1-1, with unresolved D. V dropped 4 bases and J dropped 4 bases, with 10 bases sitting between them. This CDR3 is built from 13 residues. Germline V gene data show CDR1 as ENHRY and CDR2 as SYGVKD. The DNA for the CDR3 is TGTGCCATCAGTGTTTCAGGAGGCACTGAAGCTTTCTTT. It specifies CAISVSGGTEAFF.

This clonotype was counted only a few times. The chain recombines TRBV12-5 with TRBJ2-1; maybe TRBD2 (7 bases). The CDR3 is 12 residues long. Germline V gene lookup returns CDR1 LGHNT and CDR2 FRNRAP. The ends were cut back, 4 bases at V and 8 bases at J, with 9 bases in the middle. CDR3 DNA: TGTGCTAGTGGTTCGGGGGGCGATGAGCAGTTCTTC. Translated: CASGSGGDEQFF.

The chain uses TRBV9 and TRBJ1-1; 11 positions match TRBD1. Germline trimming cut 0 bases from V and 10 bases from J; bases unmatched to any gene: 8. Germline V lookup: CDR1 SGDLS, CDR2 YYNGEE. The CDR3 has 15 amino acids. This chain's CDR3 is CASSVDPGQGELAFF. The CDR3 region has the DNA TGTGCCAGCAGCGTAGACCCGGGACAGGGGGAATTAGCTTTCTTT.